This TCR beta chain was recorded in a study of T-cell memory formation after mild COVID-19. For the study at large: TCR clusters were mostly donor specific. Findings of the study overall: Mostly located in CM and EM were contracting CD4+ clones, with contracting CD8+ clones located in EMRA.

Constant-segment-primed 5'RACE gave TCR alpha and TCR beta cDNA libraries with sample barcodes and UMIs. TCRdb reprocessed the 5' RACE reads via MiXCR and lists one record per CDR3 protein. Among about 470,000 distinct CDR3 sequences listed, about 23% were seen once. Regarding this clonotype: Its antigen is still unknown.

This receptor was identified in an adult woman who had mild COVID-19 (a few samples of this study predate the infection). Cell type and time point are not known. Sequencing was done on a sample of PBMCs or a T cell subset sorted from them (not recorded which).

CDR3 loop: CASSMLGAAYEQYF. The CDR3 DNA sequence: TGTGCCAGTAGTATGTTGGGAGCAGCCTACGAGCAGTACTTC. This chain links TRBV19 with TRBJ2-7, with D tentatively TRBD2 (5 bases). Germline loops: CDR1 LNHDA, CDR2 SQIVND (reference sequence). This CDR3 has 14 amino acids. Between the trimmed V and J ends, which lost 3 bases and 2 bases, there was a span of 11 bases.